This T cell receptor beta chain was recovered during a study of CD8 T cells in ankylosing spondylitis. 5'-RACE, quantitative and with molecular barcodes, yielded the TCR beta libraries. TCRdb redid the calling of the 5' RACE reads with MiXCR, one entry per CDR3 protein. The sample contains around 770,000 distinct CDR3 sequences, 15% to 20% of which appear only once. Points from the study as a whole: What appeared characteristic of ankylosing spondylitis blood was a TCR beta motif of several highly homologous variants. Significantly higher representation of disease-linked clones was reported for matched ankylosing spondylitis synovial fluid.

This clonotype was observed a handful of times. As yet, its antigen is unknown. V was pared by 4 bases and J by 6 bases, with 14 bases between. This CDR3 spans 15 amino acids. The germline CDR1 and CDR2 sequences are KGHDR and SFDVKD. The chain links TRBV24-1 to TRBJ2-2; no reliable D call. The clonotype originates from a male donor with ankylosing spondylitis. The sequenced sample was blood, either unsorted or a sorted T cell fraction (not recorded which). The CDR3, as DNA: TGTGCCACCAGTGAGCCCATTGGTGGCCCCGGGGAGCTGTTTTTT. Translated, it gives CATSEPIGGPGELFF.